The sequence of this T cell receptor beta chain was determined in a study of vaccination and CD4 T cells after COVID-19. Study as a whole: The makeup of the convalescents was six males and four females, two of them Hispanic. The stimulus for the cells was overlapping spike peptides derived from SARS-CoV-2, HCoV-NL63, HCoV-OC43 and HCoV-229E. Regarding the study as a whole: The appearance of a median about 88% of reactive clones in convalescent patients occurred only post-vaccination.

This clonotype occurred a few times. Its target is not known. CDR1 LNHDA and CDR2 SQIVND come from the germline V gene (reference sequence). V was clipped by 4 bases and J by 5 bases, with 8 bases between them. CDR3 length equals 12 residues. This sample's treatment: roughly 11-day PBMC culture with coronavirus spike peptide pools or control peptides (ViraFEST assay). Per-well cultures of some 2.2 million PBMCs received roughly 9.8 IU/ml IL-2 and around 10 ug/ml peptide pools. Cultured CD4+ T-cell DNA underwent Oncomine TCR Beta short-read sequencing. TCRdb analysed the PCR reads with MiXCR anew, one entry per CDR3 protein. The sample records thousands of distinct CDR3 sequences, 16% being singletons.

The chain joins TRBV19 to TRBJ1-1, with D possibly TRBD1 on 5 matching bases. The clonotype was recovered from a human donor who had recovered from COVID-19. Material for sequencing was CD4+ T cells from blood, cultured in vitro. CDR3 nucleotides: TGTGCCAGTAGTAAGCGACAGACTGAAGCTTTCTTT. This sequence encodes CASSKRQTEAFF.